These T cell receptor beta chains were read from a single sample in a study of technical replicates of blood from several donors. Profiling relied on immunoSEQ multiplex PCR, and the TCRdb table lists in-frame clones only, not all of them. The sample has more than 9,000 clones, 90% to 95% seen once. The sample comprised PBMCs. These receptor sequences come from a human donor in good health. The CDR3 runs from the conserved cysteine through the conserved F or W. D genes are given only for firm matches. Where a row states a size, it is once, few, many or the class of an expanded clone; other rows omit it.

J gene: TRBJ2-7
CDR3 length: 19
V gene: TRBV2
clone size: -
D gene: TRBD2
CDR3 DNA: TGTGCCAGCAGTGACCCGCGACAGGGGGAGGTAGCGGGAGGGTACGAGCAGTACTTC
CDR3 protein: CASSDPRQGEVAGGYEQYF

J gene: TRBJ2-5
CDR3 length: 13
V gene: TRBV30
clone size: -
D gene: TRBD1
CDR3 DNA: TGTGCCTGGAGCAGACAGGGCGGGGAGACCCAGTACTTC
CDR3 protein: CAWSRQGGETQYF

J gene: TRBJ2-3
CDR3 length: 19
V gene: TRBV9
clone size: few
D gene: TRBD2
CDR3 DNA: TGTGCCAGCAGCGTAGGTAGGACTAGCGGGAACGCGAAGACAGATACGCAGTATTTT
CDR3 protein: CASSVGRTSGNAKTDTQYF

J gene: TRBJ2-5
CDR3 length: 14
V gene: TRBV15
clone size: -
D gene: TRBD1
CDR3 DNA: TGTGCCACCAGTCGGGACAGGCAGGACGGGACCCAGTACTTC
CDR3 protein: CATSRDRQDGTQYF

J gene: TRBJ2-3
CDR3 length: 16
V gene: TRBV11-1
clone size: -
D gene: TRBD2
CDR3 DNA: TGTGCCAGCAGCCCCCTAGTAGCGGGAGGCACAGATACGCAGTATTTT
CDR3 protein: CASSPLVAGGTDTQYF

J gene: TRBJ2-7
CDR3 length: 14
V gene: TRBV19
clone size: -
D gene: -
CDR3 DNA: TGTGCCAGTAGTATCGCGGGGGCCTACTACGAGCAGTACTTC
CDR3 protein: CASSIAGAYYEQYF

J gene: TRBJ2-1
CDR3 length: 20
V gene: TRBV6-1
clone size: -
D gene: TRBD2
CDR3 DNA: TGTGCCAGCAGTGAAGCGCTTCTTGCGGTCCTGGGGGGGTCCTACAATGAGCAGTTCTTC
CDR3 protein: CASSEALLAVLGGSYNEQFF

J gene: TRBJ2-7
CDR3 length: 11
V gene: TRBV30
clone size: -
D gene: -
CDR3 DNA: TGTGCCTCGGGGAAAACCTACGAGCAGTACTTC
CDR3 protein: CASGKTYEQYF

J gene: TRBJ1-2
CDR3 length: 14
V gene: TRBV12-5
clone size: -
D gene: TRBD1
CDR3 DNA: TGTGCTAGTCTAGACAGGGGGCTTGACTATGGCTACACCTTC
CDR3 protein: CASLDRGLDYGYTF

J gene: TRBJ2-3
CDR3 length: 14
V gene: TRBV28
clone size: -
D gene: -
CDR3 DNA: TGTGCCAGCAGGGGGGGATTAGGGACAGATACGCAGTATTTT
CDR3 protein: CASRGGLGTDTQYF

J gene: TRBJ2-2
CDR3 length: 18
V gene: TRBV5-4
clone size: -
D gene: TRBD2
CDR3 DNA: TGTGCCAGCAGCTCCGGGACTAGCCTCGGGACGCTCACCGGGGAGCTGTTTTTT
CDR3 protein: CASSSGTSLGTLTGELFF

J gene: TRBJ2-5
CDR3 length: 14
V gene: TRBV5-8
clone size: -
D gene: TRBD2
CDR3 DNA: TGTGCCAGCAGCTTGGGTAGCGGGTTAGAGACCCAGTACTTC
CDR3 protein: CASSLGSGLETQYF

J gene: TRBJ1-1
CDR3 length: 14
V gene: TRBV2
clone size: -
D gene: -
CDR3 DNA: TGTGCCAGCAGTCTACAGGGTAGGAACACTGAAGCTTTCTTT
CDR3 protein: CASSLQGRNTEAFF

J gene: TRBJ1-5
CDR3 length: 15
V gene: TRBV27
clone size: -
D gene: TRBD1
CDR3 DNA: TGTGCCAGCAGCCCGGGACAGGGGGGGTCTCAGCCCCAGCATTTT
CDR3 protein: CASSPGQGGSQPQHF

J gene: TRBJ2-7
CDR3 length: 14
V gene: TRBV19
clone size: -
D gene: TRBD2
CDR3 DNA: TGTGCCAGTAGCCGACTAGCGGGAGGGTTTGAGCAGTACTTC
CDR3 protein: CASSRLAGGFEQYF

J gene: TRBJ2-2
CDR3 length: 16
V gene: TRBV5-1
clone size: -
D gene: TRBD2
CDR3 DNA: TGCGCCAGCAGCTTGGTAGCGGGAGCCGACACCGGGGAGCTGTTTTTT
CDR3 protein: CASSLVAGADTGELFF